Following are 10 T cell receptor beta chains from one sample sequenced in a study of blood T cell repertoires in COVID-19 (dated by TCRdb to between 2020 and 2021). The library was built by means of the immunoSEQ multiplex PCR assay. In TCRdb, the immuneACCESS table is reduced to in-frame sequences with V and J assigned. These tables do not hold every clone; where another copy was compared, an unresolved V gene accounts for under half, and the others remain unexplained. The sample table holds 35,000 to 45,000 clones, of which roughly 76% were seen once. The ten largest clones represent over 25% of the sample. The material sequenced was peripheral blood. The receptors here all came from a woman aged 70-85 years with acute or convalescent COVID-19.

V is TRBV6-6 and J is TRBJ1-1; D call uncertain. V shed 2 bases and J shed 1 base, with 5 bases lying between them. This CDR3 region has 13 residues. CDR1 and CDR2 (germline): MNHNY, SVGAGI (reference sequence). CDR3 in DNA: TGTGCCAGCAGTTACGGGCCGAACACTGAAGCTTTCTTT. It yields the protein CASSYGPNTEAFF.

This chain uses TRBV30 with TRBJ2-6; D is perhaps TRBD2 (5 bases). CDR3 size: 14 residues. V lost 4 bases and J lost 3, with 10 bases in between. The germline CDR1 and CDR2 sequences are GTSNPN and SVGIG (reference sequence). The CDR3: CAWMQDFGANVLTF. CDR3 DNA sequence: TGTGCCTGGATGCAGGACTTTGGGGCCAACGTCCTGACTTTC.

Here the CDR3 reads CASSWTVHEQYF. CDR3 nucleotide sequence: TGTGCCAGCAGCTGGACAGTCCACGAGCAGTACTTC. The rearrangement joins TRBV6-6 to TRBJ2-7; possible D gene TRBD1, 6 bases. Looked up from germline, CDR1 is MNHNY and CDR2 is SVGAGI (reference sequence). V lost 6 bases to trimming and J lost 5 bases, with 11 bases between them. The CDR3 consists of 12 residues.

The chain's CDR3 is CASSQDLRGPYEQYF. CDR3 sequence (DNA): TGTGCCAGCAGCCAAGATTTGCGGGGCCCCTACGAGCAGTACTTC. The chain uses TRBV3-1 (or the pseudogene TRBV3-2) and TRBJ2-7, with a possible D match to TRBD2 (6 bases). Germline lookup yields CDR1 LGHDT and CDR2 YNNKEL (reference sequence). V lost 0 bases and J 2 bases, leaving 11 bases between the germline ends. The CDR3 consists of 15 residues.

The rearrangement links TRBV28 to TRBJ1-5; D may be TRBD1 (5 bases). V dropped 5 bases and J dropped 0 bases, with 14 bases sitting between them. This CDR3 has 16 amino acids. The germline gives CDR1 MDHEN, CDR2 SYDVKM. The CDR3 region has the DNA TGTGCCAGCAGTCTACTGACAGAATATAGCAATCAGCCCCAGCATTTT. It specifies CASSLLTEYSNQPQHF.

The J gene is TRBJ1-5, the V gene TRBV28; D uncertain. The ends were cut back, 5 bases at V and 2 bases at J, with 7 bases in the middle. This CDR3 region has 13 residues. Germline V CDR1 and CDR2: MDHEN, SYDVKM. Here the CDR3 DNA reads TGTGCCAGCAGTCCTTTAGGCAATCAGCCCCAGCATTTT. This sequence encodes CASSPLGNQPQHF.

This chain joins TRBV19 and TRBJ2-1; 8 positions match TRBD1. The CDR3 totals 15 residues. Germline loops: CDR1 LNHDA, CDR2 SQIVND (reference sequence). V shed 1 base, J shed 4 bases, and the junction held 3 bases outside the gene matches. The CDR3 reads CASSIGDRGYNEQFF. The CDR3, as DNA: TGTGCCAGTAGTATAGGAGACAGGGGATACAATGAGCAGTTCTTC.

The chain uses TRBV14 and TRBJ2-3, with D unclear. The CDR3 runs 16 residues. V was cut by 1 base and J by 1 base, with 12 bases left in between. Per germline, CDR1 SGHDN and CDR2 FVKESK. The CDR3 nucleotides read TGTGCCAGCAGCCAAGCCCGGAGACGAGGCACAGATACGCAGTATTTT. Its protein is CASSQARRRGTDTQYF. Full variable domain (remainder filled in from reference TRBV14 and TRBJ2-3): EAGVTQFPSHSVIEKGQTVTLRCDPISGHDNLYWYRRVMGKEIKFLLHFVKESKQDESGMPNNRFLAERTGGTYSTLKVQPAELEDSGVYFCASSQARRRGTDTQYFGPGTRLTVL.

The chain couples TRBV10-2 to TRBJ2-7; 10 nucleotides line up with TRBD1. Germline V gives CDR1 WSHSY, CDR2 SAAADI. Germline trimming cut 0 bases from V and 5 bases from J; bases unmatched to any gene: 4. This CDR3 contains 15 residues. The DNA for the CDR3 is TGCGCCAGCAGTGAGTCGACGGGACAGGGGAACGAGCAGTACTTC. Protein product: CASSESTGQGNEQYF.

This clone was seen a few times. Here the CDR3 DNA reads TGTGCCTGGAGTGTCCCTCCGTACAGGGACGAGCAGTACTTC. Its translation is CAWSVPPYRDEQYF. The chain employs TRBV30 and TRBJ2-7, with a weak D call TRBD1 (6 bases). Trimming took 0 bases from V and 5 from J, leaving 14 bases between them. The germline gives CDR1 GTSNPN, CDR2 SVGIG (reference sequence). CDR3 size: 14 residues.